This T cell receptor beta chain stems from a study of cytomegalovirus exposure and HLA in healthy donors. Whole-study findings and limits: Later analysis reportedly placed an Asian-associated ancestry cluster below the approximately 680-donor mean in N-insertions. The classifier reportedly diagnosed cytomegalovirus status with high sensitivity and specificity. TCR beta chain V- and J-gene trimming was linked, in a later analysis, to a missense variant in DCLRE1C.

Germline values: CDR1 MNHEY, CDR2 SMNVEV (reference sequence). The CDR3 is 14 amino acids. V was clipped by 4 bases and J by 4 bases, with 8 bases between them. This PCR relied on a set of 60 Vbeta primers and 13 Jbeta primers. This table comes from immunoSEQ multiplex PCR, and its TCRdb copy is limited to in-frame clones, with some not included. The sample includes approximately 95,000 clones, under 85% of them seen just once. Concerning this clone: Antigen unknown.

Material for sequencing was PBMCs. This sequence was found in a woman between 35 and 50 years old in good health and CMV-seropositive. The chain joins TRBV27 to TRBJ2-6; no firm D call. CDR3 sequence reads: CASSSRVGANVLTF. The CDR3 coding sequence is TGTGCCAGCAGTTCCCGGGTAGGGGCCAACGTCCTGACTTTC.